These T cell receptor beta chains were read from a single sample in a study of blood T cell repertoires in COVID-19. Clones were read by immunoSEQ multiplex PCR, and TCRdb kept only the in-frame ones, dropping some. Among over 200,000 clones listed, 84% were seen once. Sequenced input: PBMCs or T cells enriched from blood (not recorded which). The origin of the receptors is a man aged 55 to 69 who had recovered from COVID-19. The CDR3 runs from the conserved cysteine through the conserved F or W. A D gene is named only where the DNA matches it firmly. A clone size is listed for some rows: how often the clone was seen (once, few, many), or a class if it is expanded.

D gene,J gene,clone size,V gene,CDR3 DNA,CDR3 protein
TRBD1,TRBJ1-3,NA,TRBV20-1,TGCAGTGCTAGTAGATCAGACAGGGTATTTGGAAACACCATATATTTT,CSASRSDRVFGNTIYF
TRBD2,TRBJ2-5,NA,TRBV11-2,TGTGCCAGCAGCCCGGGTTTGCGGGGGGGGAAAGAGACCCAGTACTTC,CASSPGLRGGKETQYF
TRBD1,TRBJ2-1,NA,TRBV11-3,TGTGCCAGCAGCCCCCCGGGACAGGGTAAGGGTGAGCAGTTCTTC,CASSPPGQGKGEQFF
NA,TRBJ2-2,NA,TRBV7-2,TGTGCCAGCACGACCAGGGTTTCCGGGGAGCTGTTTTTT,CASTTRVSGELFF
NA,TRBJ2-3,NA,TRBV10-3,TGTGCCATCAGTGAGGGAACAGGGCCAGATACGCAGTATTTT,CAISEGTGPDTQYF
NA,TRBJ2-7,NA,TRBV5-1,TGCGCCAGCAGCTTGGGAGGGCAGAGGGAAAACTTC,CASSLGGQRENF
TRBD1,TRBJ2-1,NA,TRBV5-4,TGTGCCAGCAGCTCCGACAGGGGGGAGAGCTCCTACAATGAGCAGTTCTTC,CASSSDRGESSYNEQFF
NA,TRBJ1-4,NA,TRBV19,TGTGCCAGTAGCCGGGAGAGAGAAAAACTGTTTTTT,CASSREREKLFF
NA,TRBJ1-1,NA,TRBV18,TGTGCCAGCTCACATGACAGGTTTGGGGTGAACACTGAAGCTTTCTTT,CASSHDRFGVNTEAFF
NA,TRBJ1-1,NA,TRBV5-1,TGCGCCAGCAGCTTGTTCGGGAGTAACACTGAAGCTTTCTTT,CASSLFGSNTEAFF
TRBD1,TRBJ1-1,few,TRBV11-3,TGTGCCAGCAGCCACGGACAGGTCGCGGCTGAAGCTTTCTTT,CASSHGQVAAEAFF
NA,TRBJ1-6,once,TRBV6-5,TGTGCCAGCAGTACAAGTTCACAGGGCCATTCACCCCTCCACTTT,CASSTSSQGHSPLHF
TRBD1,TRBJ2-3,once,TRBV4-3,TGCGCCAGCAGCCAAGATCGGACAGGCAACCCTAGCACAGATACGCAGTATTTT,CASSQDRTGNPSTDTQYF
TRBD2,TRBJ2-1,NA,TRBV3-1/TRBV3-2,TGTGCCAGCAGCCCCGCTGGGAGGGTTAACATCTGGGATGAGCAGTTCTTC,CASSPAGRVNIWDEQFF